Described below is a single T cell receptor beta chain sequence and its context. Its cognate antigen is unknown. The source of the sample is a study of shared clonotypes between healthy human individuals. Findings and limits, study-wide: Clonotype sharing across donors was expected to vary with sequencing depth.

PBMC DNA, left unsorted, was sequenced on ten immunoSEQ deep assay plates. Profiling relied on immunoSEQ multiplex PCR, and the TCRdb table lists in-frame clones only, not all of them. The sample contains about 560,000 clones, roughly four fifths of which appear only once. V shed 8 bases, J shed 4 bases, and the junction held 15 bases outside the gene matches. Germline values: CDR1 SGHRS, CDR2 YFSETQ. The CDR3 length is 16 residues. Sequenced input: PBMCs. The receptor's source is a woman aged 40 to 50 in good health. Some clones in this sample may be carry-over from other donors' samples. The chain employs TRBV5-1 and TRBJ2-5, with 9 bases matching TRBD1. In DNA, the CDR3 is TGCGCCAGTCACGCTTCATGGACAGGGGTAGTAGAGACCCAGTACTTC. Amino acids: CASHASWTGVVETQYF.